The 15 T cell receptor beta chains in this list originate from one sample, sequenced in a study of human T cells and chemical hapten exposure. In TCRdb, the RACE reads were re-called with MiXCR into one record per CDR3 protein. Of around 130,000 distinct CDR3 sequences listed, about 10% are singletons. Stated time point: patch test 3, about 24 weeks after DPC sensitization. Treatment meaning: therapeutic diphenylcyclopropenone sensitization with weekly scalp DPC. The sample was whole blood, taken in connection with sensitization to the hapten diphenylcyclopropenone (DPC). Receptors were obtained from a woman aged 45 to 65 with alopecia areata. Some clones in this sample may be carry-over from other donors' samples.

Only a few counts were recorded for this clonotype. The CDR3 nucleotides are TGCGCCAGCAGCGGGTCAGACAGGGGTGATTCACCCCTCCACTTT. It encodes CASSGSDRGDSPLHF. The chain employs TRBV5-1 and TRBJ1-6; TRBD1 matches at 8 bases. Unmatched junction bases numbered 8, after V lost 4 bases and J lost 8 bases. Germline V gives CDR1 SGHRS, CDR2 YFSETQ. The CDR3 is 15 amino acids.

This clonotype was counted only a few times. V and J are TRBV5-1 and TRBJ2-5, with D perhaps assigned TRBD1 or TRBD2 (5 bases each). Germline loops: CDR1 SGHRS, CDR2 YFSETQ. The CDR3 spans 16 residues. V lost 4 bases to trimming and J lost 3 bases, with 19 bases between them. CDR3 DNA: TGCGCCAGCAGCCCCCGGGGACCTGGTTATGAAGAGACCCAGTACTTC. Translated: CASSPRGPGYEETQYF.

The sample holds many counts of this clonotype. The chain is built from TRBV20-1 and TRBJ1-5, with 7 bases identical to TRBD1. Germline loops: CDR1 DFQATT, CDR2 SNEGSKA (reference sequence). The CDR3 is made up of 14 amino acids. Unmatched junction bases numbered 6, after V lost 4 bases and J lost 3 bases. This CDR3 reads CSATGTANNQPQHF. DNA of the CDR3: TGCAGTGCTACCGGGACAGCGAACAATCAGCCCCAGCATTTT.

The chain couples TRBV19 to TRBJ1-2; 7 nucleotides agree with TRBD1. J gave up 4 bases and V 5 bases, and 13 bases lay outside the gene matches. This CDR3 region has 16 residues. Germline V gives CDR1 LNHDA, CDR2 SQIVND (reference sequence). CDR3 bases: TGTGCCAGTAGTCCCCTCGGGCAGGGGGTACCCTATGGCTACACCTTC. It specifies CASSPLGQGVPYGYTF.

DNA of the CDR3: TGCGCCAGCAGCTTGGTATTGGGGATTGGCTATGGCTACACCTTC. Its protein product is CASSLVLGIGYGYTF. This chain uses TRBV5-1 with TRBJ1-2; D ambiguous. With 0 bases removed from V and 4 bases from J, the gap between germline ends came to 13 bases. The CDR3 sequence is 15 residues long. Germline V gene data show CDR1 as SGHRS and CDR2 as YFSETQ.

This clonotype has at least ten counts. V is TRBV6-6 and J is TRBJ2-3, with TRBD1 as a possible D gene (5 bases). With 10 bases removed from V and 2 bases from J, the gap between germline ends came to 13 bases. CDR3 length equals 13 residues. CDR1 and CDR2 (germline): MNHNY, SVGAGI (reference sequence). The CDR3 DNA follows: TGTGCCACCCAACAGGTACCCACAGATACGCAGTATTTT. It translates to CATQQVPTDTQYF.

This clonotype was observed at least ten times. This rearrangement joins TRBV20-1 to TRBJ2-7, with 9 bases matching TRBD1. From germline, CDR1 is DFQATT and CDR2 SNEGSKA (reference sequence). This CDR3 has 14 residues. V lost 1 base and J lost 6; bases outside the gene matches: 7. CDR3 amino acids: CSARAPGTGSEQYF. The CDR3, as DNA: TGCAGTGCTAGAGCTCCCGGGACAGGGTCCGAGCAGTACTTC.

This chain uses TRBV12-3 or TRBV12-4 with TRBJ1-5; no firm D call. The ends were cut back, 6 bases at V and 3 bases at J, with 12 bases in the middle. The CDR3 totals 14 residues. CDR3 sequence: CASSHAEDNQPQHF. As DNA, the CDR3 is TGTGCCAGCAGCCACGCCGAAGACAATCAGCCCCAGCATTTT.

Only a few counts were recorded for this clonotype. The rearrangement joins TRBV10-3 to TRBJ1-4, with TRBD1 matching 9 bases. J gave up 8 bases and V 6 bases, and 7 bases lay outside the gene matches. Germline loops: CDR1 ENHRY, CDR2 SYGVKD. CDR3 size: 14 residues. CDR3: CAISDGTGSEKLFF. The DNA of the CDR3 is TGTGCCATCAGCGACGGGACAGGGTCCGAAAAACTGTTTTTT.

A note on this clonotype: Relative to the germline gene, one junction end is altered; a read error may explain this. The rearrangement uses TRBV11-2 and TRBJ1-1; weak D call: TRBD1 (5 bases). The CDR3 is 14 amino acids. Per germline, CDR1 SGHAT and CDR2 FQNNGV. CDR3 residues: CASSFIKGNTEALF. CDR3 nucleotide sequence: TGTGCCAGCAGCTTTATAAAGGGGAACACTGAAGCTCTCTTT.

This clonotype was counted only a few times. The chain combines TRBV29-1 with TRBJ1-2; the D is unclear. Between the trimmed V and J ends, which lost 4 bases and 0 bases, there was a span of 6 bases. From germline, CDR1 is SQVTM and CDR2 ANQGSEA. CDR3 length: 12 amino acids. For the CDR3, the DNA is TGCAGCGTTGCCGGCTCTAACTATGGCTACACCTTC. Translation: CSVAGSNYGYTF. Looking up the rest from reference TRBV29-1 and TRBJ1-2 gives the full variable domain: SAVISQKPSRDICQRGTSLTIQCQVDSQVTMMFWYRQQPGQSLTLIATANQGSEATYESGFVIDKFPISRPNLTFSTLTVSNMSPEDSSIYLCSVAGSNYGYTFGSGTRLTVV.

This clonotype was seen at least ten times. This chain links TRBV12-3 or TRBV12-4 with TRBJ1-1; unclear D gene. The CDR3 has 13 amino acids. V lost 6 bases and J 1 base, leaving 9 bases between the germline ends. The CDR3 region is CASRQTWNTEAFF. The CDR3 DNA sequence: TGTGCCAGCAGACAGACCTGGAACACTGAAGCTTTCTTT.

The J gene is TRBJ2-1, the V gene TRBV29-1; 7 bases fit TRBD2. The CDR3 extends over 14 amino acids. Germline values: CDR1 SQVTM, CDR2 ANQGSEA. Trimming cost V 7 bases and J 0 bases; bases outside gene matches: 6. CDR3: CSGGRVSSYNEQFF. The CDR3 bases are TGCAGCGGGGGGAGGGTTAGCTCCTACAATGAGCAGTTCTTC.

The chain employs TRBV9 and TRBJ2-6; 14 bases match TRBD2. The length of the CDR3 is 20 residues. Germline V gene sequence: CDR1 SGDLS, CDR2 YYNGEE. J was trimmed by 2 bases and V by 4 bases; bases with no gene match: 11. The CDR3 nucleotides are TGTGCCAGCAGCCCCACATTTCGACTAGCGGGAGGGACTGGGGCCAACGTCCTGACTTTC. This gives the protein CASSPTFRLAGGTGANVLTF. The whole variable domain, remainder taken from reference TRBV9 and TRBJ2-6, is DSGVTQTPKHLITATGQRVTLRCSPRSGDLSVYWYQQSLDQGLQFLIQYYNGEERAKGNILERFSAQQFPDLHSELNLSSLELGDSALYFCASSPTFRLAGGTGANVLTFGAGSRLTVL.

This chain links TRBV6-5 with TRBJ2-3; D is unclear. V dropped 5 bases and J dropped 6 bases, with 12 bases sitting between them. Per the germline V gene, CDR1 is MNHEY and CDR2 is SVGAGI. The CDR3 is made up of 13 amino acids. The chain's CDR3 is CASSGSSGDTQYF. CDR3 sequence (DNA): TGTGCCAGCAGTGGTAGCTCCGGGGATACGCAGTATTTT.